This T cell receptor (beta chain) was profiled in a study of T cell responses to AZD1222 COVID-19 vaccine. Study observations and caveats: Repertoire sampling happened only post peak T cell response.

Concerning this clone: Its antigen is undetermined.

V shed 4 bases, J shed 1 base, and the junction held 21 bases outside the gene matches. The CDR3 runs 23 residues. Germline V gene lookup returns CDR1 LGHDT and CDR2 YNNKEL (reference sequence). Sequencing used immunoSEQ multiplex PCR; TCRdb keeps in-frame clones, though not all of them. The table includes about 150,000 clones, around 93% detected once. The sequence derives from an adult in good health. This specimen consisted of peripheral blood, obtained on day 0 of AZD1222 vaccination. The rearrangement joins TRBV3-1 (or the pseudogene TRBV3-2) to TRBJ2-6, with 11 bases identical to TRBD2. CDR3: CASSLLSTSGTLPRGSGANVLTF. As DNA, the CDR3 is TGTGCCAGCAGCCTCCTTTCGACTAGCGGGACACTCCCCCGTGGTTCTGGGGCCAACGTCCTGACTTTC.